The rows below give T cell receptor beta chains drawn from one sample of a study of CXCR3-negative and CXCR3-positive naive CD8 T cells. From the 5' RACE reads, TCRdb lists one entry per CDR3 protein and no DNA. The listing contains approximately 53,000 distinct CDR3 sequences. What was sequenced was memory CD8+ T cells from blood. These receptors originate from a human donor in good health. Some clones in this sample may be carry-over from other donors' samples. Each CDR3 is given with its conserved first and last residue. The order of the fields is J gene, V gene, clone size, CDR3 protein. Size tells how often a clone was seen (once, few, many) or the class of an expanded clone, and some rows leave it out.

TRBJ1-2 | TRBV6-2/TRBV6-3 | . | CASSSLVAFGLELYTF
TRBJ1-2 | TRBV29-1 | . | CSVEDPPTGNYGYTF
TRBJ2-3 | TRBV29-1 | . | CSGEVGDTDTQYF
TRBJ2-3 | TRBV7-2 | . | CASSTRTGGNTQYF
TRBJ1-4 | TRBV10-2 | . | CASSSGEKLFF
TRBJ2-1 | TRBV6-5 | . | CASSFAGSSYNEQFF
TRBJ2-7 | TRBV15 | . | CATRGTGGSYEQYF
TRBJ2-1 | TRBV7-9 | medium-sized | CASSTPTSVSYNEQFF
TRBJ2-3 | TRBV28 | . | CASSFRGLAPTQYF
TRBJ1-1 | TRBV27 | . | CASSLSGTATEAFF
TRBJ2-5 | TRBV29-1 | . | CSVEGLSEDVQETQYF
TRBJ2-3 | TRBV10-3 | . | CAAQRDWTDTHYF
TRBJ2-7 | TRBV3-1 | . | CASSPRVPVVLADYEQYF
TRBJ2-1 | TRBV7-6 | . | CASSLGSGTGNEQFF
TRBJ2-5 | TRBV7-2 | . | CASSFGQTQETQYF
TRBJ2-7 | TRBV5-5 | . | CASSLTVGSYEQYF
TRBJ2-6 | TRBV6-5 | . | CASSYWTAESGANVLTF
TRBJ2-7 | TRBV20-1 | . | CSAPTGDSYEQYF
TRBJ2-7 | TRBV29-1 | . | CSAGDRDSYEQYF
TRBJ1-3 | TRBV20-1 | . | CSARDPTWGNTIYF
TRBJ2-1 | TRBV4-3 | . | CASSHGQGRREQFF
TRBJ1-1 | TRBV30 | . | CAWAGMNTEAFF
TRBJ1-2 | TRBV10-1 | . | CASSEGQTRNYGYTF